A selection of T cell receptor beta chains follows, all from one sample in a study of blood T cell repertoires in COVID-19. Clones were read by immunoSEQ multiplex PCR, and TCRdb kept only the in-frame ones, dropping some. The data show approximately 110,000 clones, 81% seen once. The material sequenced was peripheral blood. These receptors were obtained from a woman between 70 and 85 years old with acute or convalescent COVID-19. Both conserved end residues are part of each CDR3. A D gene is named only where the DNA matches it firmly. Clone size is stated in some rows and not others, as once, few, many or a class when expanded.

d_gene,v_gene,j_gene,abundance,CDR3aa,CDR3nt
TRBD1,TRBV19,TRBJ2-3,once,CASRPDRGTDTQYF,TGTGCCAGTAGGCCGGACAGGGGTACAGATACGCAGTATTTT
-,TRBV19,TRBJ1-1,few,CASTDSYTEAFF,TGTGCCAGTACGGACTCATACACTGAAGCTTTCTTT
-,TRBV14,TRBJ1-1,-,CASSPIRIRDRTNTEAFF,TGTGCCAGCAGCCCGATTAGGATTCGAGACAGGACGAACACTGAAGCTTTCTTT
-,TRBV2,TRBJ2-7,-,CASTTGRLSSYEQYF,TGTGCCAGTACGACTGGTCGCCTATCCTCCTACGAGCAGTACTTC
-,TRBV11-2,TRBJ1-6,-,CASSPAAQPNSPLHF,TGTGCCAGCAGTCCAGCGGCCCAGCCAAATTCACCCCTCCACTTT
TRBD1,TRBV29-1,TRBJ1-2,-,CSVARGRGGYTF,TGCAGCGTTGCCAGGGGGCGCGGTGGCTACACCTTC
-,TRBV5-6,TRBJ1-1,-,CASSLWARGLNTEAFF,TGTGCCAGCAGCTTGTGGGCCAGGGGCCTGAACACTGAAGCTTTCTTT
-,TRBV28,TRBJ1-2,-,CASRDPQGHRIYGYTF,TGCGCCAGCAGGGATCCCCAGGGACACAGAATCTATGGCTACACCTTC
-,TRBV4-1,TRBJ1-5,-,CASSQGRGNRKPQHF,TGCGCCAGCAGCCAGGGGCGCGGCAATCGGAAGCCCCAGCATTTT
-,TRBV5-4,TRBJ2-1,-,CASCDSSSNEQFF,TGTGCCAGCTGTGACTCCTCGTCCAATGAGCAGTTCTTC
-,TRBV12-3/TRBV12-4,TRBJ2-7,-,CASSFTGSYEQYF,TGTGCCAGCAGTTTTACAGGCTCCTACGAGCAGTACTTC
TRBD2,TRBV3-1/TRBV3-2,TRBJ2-2,-,CASSSFLGRDTGELFF,TGTGCCAGCAGCTCCTTCCTCGGGAGGGACACCGGGGAGCTGTTTTTT
-,TRBV6-6,TRBJ2-1,-,CASSYSKPGPYNEQFF,TGTGCCAGCAGTTACTCTAAGCCAGGGCCCTACAATGAGCAGTTCTTC
-,TRBV6-5,TRBJ1-5,-,CAAKRGQDQPQHF,TGTGCAGCAAAGCGGGGGCAAGATCAGCCCCAGCATTTT
-,TRBV9,TRBJ1-3,-,CASSVDSAPGNTIYF,TGTGCCAGCAGCGTGGATAGCGCGCCGGGAAACACCATATATTTT
TRBD1,TRBV6-2/TRBV6-3,TRBJ1-1,-,CASSLRGRGTEAFF,TGTGCCAGCAGTCTAAGGGGGCGCGGGACTGAAGCTTTCTTT
TRBD2,TRBV4-2,TRBJ2-3,-,CASSQDGLAGDTDTQYF,TGTGCCAGCAGCCAAGATGGGCTAGCGGGGGACACAGATACGCAGTATTTT
TRBD1,TRBV28,TRBJ1-2,-,CASSLPQLGQGGYTF,TGTGCCAGCAGTCTACCCCAACTCGGACAGGGTGGCTACACCTTC
-,TRBV4-1,TRBJ1-1,-,CASSQDPGQPNTEAFF,TGCGCCAGCAGCCAAGACCCGGGACAACCGAACACTGAAGCTTTCTTT
-,TRBV3-1/TRBV3-2,TRBJ2-3,-,CASSQAPGGRFSDTQYF,TGTGCCAGCAGCCAAGCACCGGGGGGCCGCTTTTCTGATACGCAGTATTTT
-,TRBV4-1,TRBJ1-4,once,CASSQLGGNNEKLFF,TGCGCCAGCAGCCAACTGGGCGGGAATAATGAAAAACTGTTTTTT
TRBD2,TRBV2,TRBJ2-3,-,CASRASGVDTQYF,TGTGCCAGCCGGGCTAGCGGGGTGGATACGCAGTATTTT
-,TRBV4-3,TRBJ2-5,-,CASSQESWETQYF,TGCGCCAGCAGCCAAGAGAGCTGGGAGACCCAGTACTTC